Below, 30 T cell receptor beta chains from the same sample are listed, as sequenced in a study of cytomegalovirus exposure and HLA in healthy donors. 60 Vbeta and 13 Jbeta primers were used in PCR. Repertoires were generated with immunoSEQ multiplex PCR, while TCRdb's copy carries only in-frame clones and drops some. The repertoire holds some 140,000 clones, with roughly 79% as singletons. The sequencing sample was made of PBMCs. These receptors were obtained from a young man in good health and CMV-seronegative.

This clone was recorded only once. The gene calls are TRBV7-9 and TRBJ2-7; 8 nucleotides line up with TRBD1. Trimming removed 5 bases from V and 3 bases from J; junction bases left unmatched: 15. Germline CDR1 is SEHNR and CDR2 is FQNEAQ (reference sequence). The CDR3 contains 17 residues. CDR3 coding DNA: TGTGCCAGCAGCAAGCAGGGCCCGGGACAGGCGAACTACGAGCAGTACTTC. Protein sequence: CASSKQGPGQANYEQYF.

The chain links TRBV7-9 to TRBJ1-1, with D tentatively TRBD1 (5 bases). CDR1 SEHNR and CDR2 FQNEAQ come from the germline V gene (reference sequence). The V end was cut by 5 bases, the J end by 3 bases, with 19 bases between. CDR3 length equals 16 residues. The CDR3 region is CASSATPVGGYTEAFF. CDR3 bases: TGTGCCAGCAGCGCTACCCCAGTCGGGGGTTACACTGAAGCTTTCTTT.

This sequence joins TRBV4-3 and TRBJ1-2; D uncertain. This CDR3 comprises 12 residues. With 0 bases removed from V and 7 bases from J, the gap between germline ends came to 6 bases. Germline lookup yields CDR1 LGHNA and CDR2 YSLEER. The CDR3 protein is CASSQDPGGYTF. The CDR3 nucleotides are TGCGCCAGCAGCCAAGATCCGGGTGGCTACACCTTC.

This clone came up once. V and J are TRBV7-2 and TRBJ2-1; D might be TRBD2 (6 bases). Germline lookup yields CDR1 SGHTA and CDR2 FQGNSA. This CDR3 has 12 residues. Trimming removed 5 bases at V and 9 bases at J, with 11 bases between. CDR3 in DNA: TGTGCCAGCAGCCCCAGCGGGCCTGAGCAGTTCTTC. Its translation: CASSPSGPEQFF. Using reference TRBV7-2 and TRBJ2-1 for the parts outside the CDR3, the full variable domain is GAGVSQSPSNKVTEKGKDVELRCDPISGHTALYWYRQSLGQGLEFLIYFQGNSAPDKSGLPSDRFSAERTGGSVSTLTIQRTQQEDSAVYLCASSPSGPEQFFGPGTRLTVL.

The chain uses TRBV6-4 and TRBJ2-2, with 8 bases lining up with TRBD1. CDR1 MRHNA and CDR2 SNTAGT come from the germline V gene. Trimming cost V 6 bases and J 6 bases; bases outside gene matches: 6. This CDR3 comprises 14 residues. In DNA form, the CDR3 reads TGTGCCAGCAGGCCAGGACAGGGTTCCGGGGAGCTGTTTTTT. It codes for CASRPGQGSGELFF.

The chain carries TRBV7-3 and TRBJ1-1, with no clear D. The V gene lost 2 bases and the J gene lost 11 bases, with 15 bases spanning the gap. Germline V gene data show CDR1 as SGHTA and CDR2 as FQGTGA. CDR3 length: 13 residues. CDR3 sequence (DNA): TGTGCCAGCAGCTTATTTGAGGGAGGGAAGGCTTTCTTT. Translation: CASSLFEGGKAFF.

The chain has TRBV7-2 and TRBJ2-3; D is unresolved. CDR1 is SGHTA, CDR2 FQGNSA, per germline. V dropped 4 bases and J dropped 1 base, with 6 bases sitting between them. The CDR3 is 13 residues long. CDR3 coding DNA: TGTGCCAGCAGCTCTAGAGGCACAGATACGCAGTATTTT. As protein: CASSSRGTDTQYF.

This sequence joins TRBV2 and TRBJ2-3, with D maybe TRBD2 (5 bases). This CDR3 contains 12 residues. Germline V CDR1 and CDR2: SNHLY, FYNNEI. Trimming shortened V by 7 bases and J by 5 bases, and 10 bases separated the two germline ends. Written as DNA, the CDR3 is TGTGCCAGCAAGCCAGAGGGAGATACGCAGTATTTT. Encoded protein: CASKPEGDTQYF.

This sequence joins TRBV7-2 and TRBJ2-5, with 8 nucleotides matching TRBD2. V dropped 1 base and J dropped 5; count of bases not matched to a gene: 15. Germline CDR1 is SGHTA and CDR2 is FQGNSA. The CDR3 contains 18 residues. For the CDR3, the DNA is TGTGCCAGCAGCTTAGTGTCATTGTCTGTGGCGGGGGGCGAGACCCAGTACTTC. It specifies CASSLVSLSVAGGETQYF.

CDR3 sequence: CASSWRTGDLPRYEQYF. CDR3 bases: TGTGCCAGCAGCTGGAGGACAGGGGACTTGCCAAGGTACGAGCAGTACTTC. V usage is TRBV5-6 and J usage is TRBJ2-7, with 9 bases fitting TRBD1. This CDR3 contains 17 residues. The J segment lost 4 bases and the V segment lost 3 bases, leaving 14 bases of the junction unmatched. Germline values: CDR1 SGHDT, CDR2 YYEEEE.

This clone has more than one count but fewer than ten. The chain joins TRBV2 to TRBJ2-3; 9 nucleotides match TRBD2. V dropped 3 bases and J dropped 3; count of bases not matched to a gene: 4. CDR1 is SNHLY, CDR2 FYNNEI, per germline. CDR3 length equals 15 residues. CDR3 bases: TGTGCCAGCAGTGATTTAGCGGGAGATACAGATACGCAGTATTTT. This sequence encodes CASSDLAGDTDTQYF.

This chain uses TRBV18 with TRBJ2-7; possibly TRBD1 for D (6 bases). The CDR3 is 16 amino acids. Germline V gene sequence: CDR1 KGHSH, CDR2 LQKENI. The V gene lost 5 bases and the J gene lost 1 base, with 18 bases spanning the gap. DNA of the CDR3: TGTGCCAGCTCAAGCTTGATCGGGACATTATCCTACGAGCAGTACTTC. Its translation: CASSSLIGTLSYEQYF. Combining the CDR3 with reference TRBV18 and TRBJ2-7 gives the whole variable domain NAGVMQNPRHLVRRRGQEARLRCSPMKGHSHVYWYRQLPEEGLKFMVYLQKENIIDESGMPKERFSAEFPKEGPSILRIQQVVRGDSAAYFCASSSLIGTLSYEQYFGPGTRLTVT.

This clone has a single count. The rearrangement links TRBV7-3 to TRBJ1-1; unclear D gene. CDR3 length equals 15 residues. Per the germline V gene, CDR1 is SGHTA and CDR2 is FQGTGA. The V gene lost 0 bases and the J gene lost 0 bases, with 8 bases spanning the gap. The CDR3 DNA reads TGTGCCAGCAGCTTAACGGGCAAGCTGAACACTGAAGCTTTCTTT. Translation gives CASSLTGKLNTEAFF. The entire variable domain, with the rest obtained from reference TRBV7-3 and TRBJ1-1, is as follows: GAGVSQTPSNKVTEKGKYVELRCDPISGHTALYWYRQSLGQGPEFLIYFQGTGAADDSGLPNDRFFAVRPEGSVSTLKIQRTERGDSAVYLCASSLTGKLNTEAFFGQGTRLTVV.

V gene TRBV29-1 combines with J gene TRBJ2-1; the D is unclear. Germline values: CDR1 SQVTM, CDR2 ANQGSEA. The CDR3 loop spans 14 amino acids. With 5 bases removed from V and 0 bases from J, the gap between germline ends came to 11 bases. CDR3: CSVYPASSYNEQFF. CDR3 sequence (DNA): TGCAGCGTTTATCCAGCGAGCTCCTACAATGAGCAGTTCTTC.

This chain connects TRBV6-1 to TRBJ1-2, with a tentative D call TRBD1 (6 bases). With 4 bases removed from V and 5 bases from J, the gap between germline ends came to 11 bases. In germline, CDR1 is MNHNS, CDR2 SASEGT. This CDR3 is built from 13 residues. The CDR3 region has the DNA TGTGCCAGCAGTGGCAGGGGAGTATATGGCTACACCTTC. This sequence encodes CASSGRGVYGYTF.

A single count supports this clone. The J gene is TRBJ2-7, the V gene TRBV7-9; D is undetermined. The germline V gene encodes CDR1 SEHNR and CDR2 FQNEAQ (reference sequence). This CDR3 region has 12 residues. V lost 3 bases, J lost 5 bases, and 8 bases lay in between. This chain's CDR3 is CASSFLPDEQYF. The CDR3 DNA follows: TGTGCCAGCAGCTTCTTACCGGACGAGCAGTACTTC.

V and J are TRBV7-3 and TRBJ2-4; possible D gene TRBD2, 6 bases. V was pared by 5 bases and J by 12 bases, with 17 bases between. Germline-derived CDR1 and CDR2 are SGHTA and FQGTGA. The CDR3 has 13 residues. CDR3 amino acids: CASSLAEGRTQYF. DNA of the CDR3: TGTGCCAGCAGCCTCGCGGAGGGGCGGACTCAGTACTTC.

This chain uses TRBV5-6 with TRBJ1-2, with 10 positions matching TRBD1. The length of the CDR3 is 15 residues. V shed 5 bases, J shed 3 bases, and the junction held 7 bases outside the gene matches. Germline-derived CDR1 and CDR2 are SGHDT and YYEEEE. CDR3 nucleotides: TGTGCCAGCAGTTCCGGGACAGGGGAGGACTATGGCTACACCTTC. Residues: CASSSGTGEDYGYTF.

V is TRBV5-6 and J is TRBJ1-1, with TRBD1 matching 8 bases. The CDR3 spans 15 residues. V was clipped by 3 bases and J by 4 bases; unmatched bases: 8. Germline CDR1 SGHDT, CDR2 YYEEEE. CDR3 sequence reads: CASSWGGQGVTEAFF. DNA for the CDR3: TGTGCCAGCAGCTGGGGTGGACAGGGAGTCACTGAAGCTTTCTTT.

This chain uses TRBV6-5 with TRBJ2-4, with D possibly TRBD2 on 5 matching bases. Germline CDR1 is MNHEY and CDR2 is SVGAGI. Trimming removed 8 bases at V and 6 bases at J, with 17 bases between. This CDR3 is built from 14 residues. The CDR3 loop reads CASGMSPEGNIQYF. The DNA of the CDR3 is TGTGCCAGCGGGATGTCCCCCGAGGGAAACATTCAGTACTTC.

The gene calls are TRBV6-1 and TRBJ1-2, with 11 bases that match TRBD1. The germline V gene has CDR1 MNHNS and CDR2 SASEGT. The trim removed 4 bases at V and 3 bases at J, leaving 4 bases unmatched. This CDR3 has 15 residues. The CDR3 loop reads CASSGWDRGDYGYTF. The CDR3, as DNA: TGTGCCAGCAGTGGCTGGGACAGGGGGGACTATGGCTACACCTTC.

Notes on this clone: A read error is likely, as this CDR3 ends without the conserved phenylalanine or tryptophan. This sequence joins TRBV4-2 and TRBJ2-2; the D gene is possibly TRBD2 (5 bases). Trimming took 1 base from V and 7 from J, leaving 7 bases between them. Germline-derived CDR1 and CDR2 are LGHNA and YNFKEQ. The CDR3 contains 13 residues. The CDR3 region has the DNA TGTGCCAGCAGCCAAGGAGGAGGCGGGGAGCTGTTTGTT. Its translation is CASSQGGGGELFV.

This clone was counted only a few times. The genes are TRBV5-6 and TRBJ1-5; D is possibly TRBD1 (5 bases). The V end was cut by 1 base, the J end by 1 base, with 12 bases between. CDR1 is SGHDT and CDR2 is YYEEEE in the germline V gene. This CDR3 has 16 amino acids. CDR3 nucleotide sequence: TGTGCCAGCAGCTTGTTTAGGGCAGGGAGCAATCAGCCCCAGCATTTT. It encodes CASSLFRAGSNQPQHF.

The gene calls are TRBV21-1 and TRBJ2-1; the listed D gene, TRBD2, was not tested against the DNA. TRBV21-1 is an annotated pseudogene. The CDR3 totals 19 residues. The CDR3 loop is CARDPAGTSGRAHHNEQFF. The CDR3 nucleotides are TGTGCCAGAGACCCTGCCGGGACTAGCGGGAGGGCCCACCACAATGAGCAGTTCTTC.

The chain couples TRBV7-9 to TRBJ2-3; tentatively, D is TRBD2 (5 bases). Trimming took off 4 bases at V and 1 base at J, with 12 bases between the two ends. The CDR3 totals 15 residues. Germline loops: CDR1 SEHNR, CDR2 FQNEAQ (reference sequence). CDR3 coding DNA: TGTGCCAGCAGCTCCAGCGGTTCTGGCACAGATACGCAGTATTTT. This encodes CASSSSGSGTDTQYF.

The chain carries TRBV4-1 and TRBJ1-2; 11 nucleotides line up with TRBD1. The V gene's germline CDR1 is MGHRA and CDR2 YSYEKL. Trimming at V came to 1 base and at J to 3 bases, leaving 4 bases not matched to a gene. This CDR3 is 16 amino acids long. CDR3 sequence reads: CASSQAGTGGDYGYTF. For the CDR3, the DNA is TGCGCCAGCAGCCAAGCGGGGACAGGGGGTGACTATGGCTACACCTTC.

This clone showed up just once. Relative to the germline gene, one junction end is altered; a read error may explain this. The rearrangement joins TRBV7-2 to TRBJ2-2; possibly TRBD2 for D (5 bases). Germline CDR1 is SGHTA and CDR2 is FQGNSA. This CDR3 spans 15 amino acids. CDR3 in amino acids: CASSLASGNTGELFF. For the CDR3, the DNA is TGTGCCAGCAGCCTAGCTTCGGGGAACACCGGGGAGCTGTTTTTT.

The rearrangement joins TRBV2 to TRBJ2-7, with 8 bases identical to TRBD2. This CDR3 comprises 13 residues. Trimming removed 6 bases from V and 12 bases from J; junction bases left unmatched: 13. Germline lookup yields CDR1 SNHLY and CDR2 FYNNEI. The CDR3 sequence is CASSPSPAAGGYF. The CDR3 DNA follows: TGTGCCAGCAGCCCATCCCCGGCGGCGGGAGGGTACTTC. Looking up the rest from reference TRBV2 and TRBJ2-7 gives the full variable domain: EPEVTQTPSHQVTQMGQEVILRCVPISNHLYFYWYRQILGQKVEFLVSFYNNEISEKSEIFDDQFSVERPDGSNFTLKIRSTKLEDSAMYFCASSPSPAAGGYFGPGTRLTVT.

This chain links TRBV6-6 with TRBJ2-3, with 12 bases matching TRBD2. V was clipped by 4 bases and J by 2 bases; unmatched bases: 4. The germline V gene has CDR1 MNHNY and CDR2 SVGAGI (reference sequence). This CDR3 spans 16 amino acids. The CDR3 loop is CASSSRLAGATDTQYF. The CDR3 DNA reads as TGTGCCAGCAGTTCCCGACTAGCGGGGGCCACAGATACGCAGTATTTT.

There are a few counts of this clone. The junction differs from germline at one of its ends, possibly a read error. This chain links TRBV6-5 with TRBJ2-5, with TRBD1 matching over 8 bases. Germline lookup yields CDR1 MNHEY and CDR2 SVGAGI. The CDR3 sequence is 16 residues long. The chain's CDR3 is CASRYAVRQGQETQYF. In DNA, the CDR3 is TGTGCCAGCCGTTACGCCGTCCGACAGGGGCAAGAGACCCAGTACTTC.